Below are 30 T cell receptor beta chains sequenced from a single sample in a study of graft-versus-host responses after intestinal transplantation. Measured with immunoSEQ multiplex PCR; TCRdb has only the in-frame clones, and not every one. The table shows more than 65,000 clones, with roughly 94% occurring only once. Antigen specificity for these receptors is unknown. This specimen consisted of unstimulated CD8+ T cells sorted from spleen or lymph node cells, obtained before intestinal transplant. The origin of the receptors is a human donor who received an intestinal transplant.

The J gene is TRBJ2-7, the V gene TRBV9; D may be TRBD2 (6 bases). CDR1 SGDLS and CDR2 YYNGEE come from the germline V gene. V lost 3 bases, J lost 3 bases, and 13 bases lay in between. The CDR3 consists of 14 residues. CDR3: CASSEFGGGYEQYF. CDR3 nucleotide sequence: TGTGCCAGCAGCGAATTTGGGGGAGGCTACGAGCAGTACTTC. Combining the CDR3 with reference TRBV9 and TRBJ2-7 gives the whole variable domain DSGVTQTPKHLITATGQRVTLRCSPRSGDLSVYWYQQSLDQGLQFLIQYYNGEERAKGNILERFSAQQFPDLHSELNLSSLELGDSALYFCASSEFGGGYEQYFGPGTRLTVT.

The chain carries TRBV27 and TRBJ1-5, with unresolved D. The CDR3 covers 15 residues. Trimming left V 5 bases short and J 0 bases short, with 11 bases between. CDR1 MNHEY and CDR2 SMNVEV come from the germline V gene (reference sequence). CDR3 DNA sequence: TGTGCCAGCAGTCCCAATGTGGATAGCAATCAGCCCCAGCATTTT. Translating gives CASSPNVDSNQPQHF.

This clone was recorded only once. The V gene is TRBV14, the J gene TRBJ1-1; TRBD1 matches at 7 bases. The CDR3 covers 17 residues. Germline-derived CDR1 and CDR2 are SGHDN and FVKESK. V shed 4 bases, J shed 8 bases, and the junction held 19 bases outside the gene matches. Written as DNA, the CDR3 is TGTGCCAGCAGCCCGATAATTACGCTAGACAGGGTCGGAGAAGCTTTCTTT. As protein: CASSPIITLDRVGEAFF.

The genes are TRBV5-5 and TRBJ1-2; D remains unclear. V was pared by 1 base and J by 5 bases, with 9 bases between. The CDR3 is made up of 13 amino acids. Germline V gene data show CDR1 as SGHKS and CDR2 as YYEKEE (reference sequence). The DNA for the CDR3 is TGTGCCAGCAGCTTGCGCCCCTCTTATGGCTACACCTTC. This gives the protein CASSLRPSYGYTF.

The chain employs TRBV7-8 and TRBJ2-3; TRBD1 matches at 9 bases. With V trimmed by 4 bases and J by 6 bases, 14 bases remained unmatched. CDR1 is SGHVS and CDR2 is FQNEAQ in the germline V gene. The CDR3 has 17 amino acids. The DNA of the CDR3 is TGTGCCAGCAGCTATACGGTCGGGACAGGGATTAGTGATACGCAGTATTTT. This gives the protein CASSYTVGTGISDTQYF.

CDR3 region: CSVGTGTNEKLFF. CDR3 nucleotide sequence: TGCAGCGTGGGAACAGGGACTAATGAAAAACTGTTTTTT. This chain joins TRBV29-1 and TRBJ1-4, with TRBD1 as a possible D gene (6 bases). Trimming took off 6 bases at V and 2 bases at J, with 10 bases between the two ends. The CDR3 length is 13 residues. Germline CDR1 and CDR2: SQVTM and ANQGSEA.

The chain is built from TRBV11-2 and TRBJ2-5; 10 nucleotides align to TRBD1. The J call may be incorrect, as the DNA end agrees better with TRBJ2-7. Germline values: CDR1 SGHAT, CDR2 FQNNGV. The CDR3 extends over 18 amino acids. The CDR3 DNA is TGTGCCAGCAGCTTAGAGTTAGGGGGACAGGGGCTCTCCTACGAGCAGTACTTC. Protein sequence: CASSLELGGQGLSYEQYF.

The rearrangement links TRBV7-9 to TRBJ1-1; no clear D. Trimming took 1 base from V and 3 from J, leaving 9 bases between them. This CDR3 comprises 14 residues. Germline loops: CDR1 SEHNR, CDR2 FQNEAQ (reference sequence). The CDR3: CASSLGLWYTEAFF. CDR3 nucleotide sequence: TGTGCCAGCAGCTTAGGTCTTTGGTACACTGAAGCTTTCTTT.

This chain joins TRBV27 and TRBJ2-1, with D unclear. Trimming left V 1 base short and J 8 bases short, with 9 bases between. The CDR3 extends over 13 amino acids. Germline V CDR1 and CDR2: MNHEY, SMNVEV (reference sequence). CDR3 protein: CASSLWAFHEQFF. In DNA, the CDR3 is TGTGCCAGCAGTTTATGGGCATTTCATGAGCAGTTCTTC.

The table lists this clone with a few counts. J is TRBJ1-4 and V is TRBV5-6; D perhaps matches TRBD1 (6 bases). Germline CDR1 reads SGHDT; CDR2 reads YYEEEE. The V end lost 1 base, the J end lost 11 bases, and 12 bases lay between the germline ends. CDR3 length: 13 amino acids. For the CDR3, the DNA is TGTGCCAGCAGCTTGAGCAGGGGTAGTAAACTGTTTTTT. It specifies CASSLSRGSKLFF.

V is TRBV27 and J is TRBJ1-5; 8 bases agree with TRBD1. The length of the CDR3 is 18 residues. J was trimmed by 0 bases and V by 8 bases; bases with no gene match: 15. The germline CDR1 and CDR2 sequences are MNHEY and SMNVEV (reference sequence). The DNA for the CDR3 is TGTGCCAGCTTACGACCGGGGGGACAGGTTTATAGCAATCAGCCCCAGCATTTT. Translated, it gives CASLRPGGQVYSNQPQHF.

This chain joins TRBV28 and TRBJ2-7; D is uncertain. The germline V gene has CDR1 MDHEN and CDR2 SYDVKM. The length of the CDR3 is 13 residues. Deletions cut 6 bases from V and 3 bases from J, with 12 bases between. CDR3 in DNA: TGTGCCAGCAGCACGGGTGACAACTACGAGCAGTACTTC. It is translated as CASSTGDNYEQYF.

The V and J genes are TRBV19 and TRBJ2-7; 9 bases match TRBD1. Germline V lookup: CDR1 LNHDA, CDR2 SQIVND (reference sequence). After removal of 5 bases from V and 5 bases from J, the junction contained 7 bases not matched to a gene. The CDR3 loop spans 14 amino acids. The CDR3 coding sequence is TGTGCCAGTAGTTCGACGGACAGGGGCCACGAGCAGTACTTC. Protein product: CASSSTDRGHEQYF.

In nucleotides, the CDR3 is TGCGCCAGCAGCCAGTCCCCTCAAAGAGACACGGTCGACACTGAAGCTTTCTTT. Protein product: CASSQSPQRDTVDTEAFF. The gene calls are TRBV4-1 and TRBJ1-1; no firm D call. The CDR3 has 18 amino acids. From germline, CDR1 is MGHRA and CDR2 YSYEKL. Trimming stripped 3 bases from V and 3 bases from J, with 23 bases between.

CDR3 nucleotides: TGTGCCAGCAGCCCTCCGGACAGTATGGACGGGGAGCTGTTTTTT. Translating it yields CASSPPDSMDGELFF. The chain has TRBV7-3 and TRBJ2-2, with D perhaps matching TRBD1 (6 bases). Trimming pared 5 bases from V and 7 bases from J, leaving 17 bases between. The CDR3 contains 15 residues. The germline V gene encodes CDR1 SGHTA and CDR2 FQGTGA.

This clone has just one count. V gene TRBV29-1 combines with J gene TRBJ2-3; 9 bases are shared with TRBD2. Trimming cost V 2 bases and J 3 bases; bases outside gene matches: 12. Germline V gene data show CDR1 as SQVTM and CDR2 as ANQGSEA. The CDR3 has 17 residues. CDR3 amino acids: CSVETSGLSPTTDTQYF. CDR3 nucleotides: TGCAGCGTTGAAACTAGCGGGCTGTCCCCAACGACAGATACGCAGTATTTT.

A note on this clone: This sample also contains other DNA sequences that code for the same CDR3. The chain links TRBV28 to TRBJ2-3; weak D call: TRBD2 (5 bases). V was trimmed by 4 bases and J by 7 bases, leaving 9 bases between them. This CDR3 is 12 amino acids long. Germline lookup yields CDR1 MDHEN and CDR2 SYDVKM. The CDR3 protein is CASSYGDHTQYF. CDR3 DNA sequence: TGTGCCAGCAGTTACGGGGATCATACGCAGTATTTT.

The gene calls are TRBV4-1 and TRBJ2-7; D may be TRBD2 (6 bases). Germline lookup yields CDR1 MGHRA and CDR2 YSYEKL. V gave up 0 bases and J gave up 2 bases, with 20 bases separating them. There are 18 residues in the CDR3. As DNA, the CDR3 is TGCGCCAGCAGCCAAGAAGGGCCGGAGGGCCACTCGGCCTACGAGCAGTACTTC. Protein: CASSQEGPEGHSAYEQYF.

This sequence joins TRBV4-1 and TRBJ2-7, with D unclear. Germline CDR1 is MGHRA and CDR2 is YSYEKL. The CDR3 length is 15 residues. Trimming took off 4 bases at V and 5 bases at J, with 18 bases between the two ends. The CDR3 nucleotides are TGCGCCAGCAGCCTGAACCCCGTATCTGACCACGAGCAGTACTTC. This encodes CASSLNPVSDHEQYF.

The chain carries TRBV5-1 and TRBJ2-3, with TRBD2 as a possible D gene (6 bases). Germline CDR1 reads SGHRS; CDR2 reads YFSETQ. Trimming shortened V by 0 bases and J by 0 bases, and 8 bases separated the two germline ends. This CDR3 has 15 amino acids. CDR3 amino acids: CASSLGTTSTDTQYF. For the CDR3, the DNA is TGCGCCAGCAGCTTGGGGACTACAAGCACAGATACGCAGTATTTT.

V usage is TRBV19 and J usage is TRBJ1-1; D may be TRBD1 (6 bases). The V end lost 5 bases, the J end lost 4 bases, and 11 bases lay between the germline ends. This CDR3 region has 13 residues. The germline gives CDR1 LNHDA, CDR2 SQIVND (reference sequence). This chain's CDR3 is CASSYRGGTEAFF. The CDR3 bases are TGTGCCAGTAGTTATCGAGGGGGCACTGAAGCTTTCTTT.

This sequence joins TRBV5-4 and TRBJ2-5, with 10 bases matching TRBD1. The CDR3 consists of 15 residues. Germline CDR1 is SGHNT and CDR2 is YYREEE (reference sequence). Trimming removed 4 bases from V and 5 bases from J; junction bases left unmatched: 8. The CDR3 sequence is CASSARTGGIETQYF. In nucleotides, the CDR3 is TGTGCCAGCAGCGCACGGACAGGGGGTATCGAGACCCAGTACTTC.

A single count supports this clone. The V and J genes are TRBV13 and TRBJ2-1, with TRBD2 identical over 9 bases. V lost 5 bases to trimming and J lost 7 bases; unmatched junction nucleotides: 6. Germline V gene data show CDR1 as PRHDT and CDR2 as FYEKMQ (reference sequence). The CDR3 is 14 residues long. CDR3 in amino acids: CASSTAGGTNEQFF. DNA for the CDR3: TGTGCCAGCAGCACAGCGGGAGGCACAAATGAGCAGTTCTTC.

CDR3 DNA sequence: TGTGCCAGCTCCGCGGACAGGGCCTACGAGCAGTACTTC. Protein sequence: CASSADRAYEQYF. The chain combines TRBV7-7 with TRBJ2-7; 8 bases are shared with TRBD1. CDR1 and CDR2 from the germline V gene are SSHAT and FNYEAQ (reference sequence). The length of the CDR3 is 13 residues. V was pared by 8 bases and J by 2 bases, with 5 bases of the junction left unmatched.

The chain combines TRBV27 with TRBJ1-1; D is perhaps TRBD1 (5 bases). V was clipped by 6 bases and J by 8 bases, with 16 bases between them. CDR3 length equals 13 residues. Per germline, CDR1 MNHEY and CDR2 SMNVEV (reference sequence). The CDR3 reads CASSPGGALEAFF. Written as DNA, the CDR3 is TGTGCCAGCAGCCCAGGTGGGGCGTTGGAAGCTTTCTTT.

This chain joins TRBV6-5 and TRBJ2-1; the D is unclear. The V end lost 0 bases, the J end lost 5 bases, and 11 bases lay between the germline ends. The length of the CDR3 is 15 residues. CDR1 MNHEY and CDR2 SVGAGI come from the germline V gene. The CDR3 nucleotides are TGTGCCAGCAGTTACTCGGTACAGCCCCACAATGAGCAGTTCTTC. It is translated as CASSYSVQPHNEQFF.

This chain uses TRBV28 with TRBJ2-7, with 9 bases fitting TRBD2. V lost 2 bases and J lost 5; bases outside the gene matches: 4. The CDR3 sequence is 14 residues long. Per the germline V gene, CDR1 is MDHEN and CDR2 is SYDVKM. The CDR3 sequence: CASSLGAGGDEQYF. The CDR3 region has the DNA TGTGCCAGCAGTTTAGGAGCGGGAGGAGACGAGCAGTACTTC.

The chain has TRBV6-5 and TRBJ2-3; a weak D match, TRBD1 (5 bases). The V gene's germline CDR1 is MNHEY and CDR2 SVGAGI. The CDR3 loop spans 12 amino acids. V was pared by 6 bases and J by 8 bases, with 12 bases between. CDR3 coding DNA: TGTGCCAGCAGCCAAGGGGTTGGTACGCAGTATTTT. Translated: CASSQGVGTQYF.

The V gene is TRBV14, the J gene TRBJ2-2; D is tentatively TRBD1 or TRBD2 (6 bases each). The CDR3 has 14 amino acids. Germline CDR1 SGHDN, CDR2 FVKESK. Trimming left V 3 bases short and J 3 bases short, with 8 bases between. The CDR3 DNA sequence: TGTGCCAGCAGCCATAGGGGGGACACCGGGGAGCTGTTTTTT. Protein: CASSHRGDTGELFF.

This chain links TRBV9 with TRBJ2-7, with 8 positions matching TRBD1. The length of the CDR3 is 14 residues. CDR1 and CDR2 (germline): SGDLS, YYNGEE. With V trimmed by 5 bases and J by 0 bases, 4 bases remained unmatched. As DNA, the CDR3 is TGTGCCAGCAGTCAAGGACAGGGCTCCTACGAGCAGTACTTC. Translation: CASSQGQGSYEQYF.